Reported below is one T cell receptor (beta chain). Its antigen is unidentified. The data derive from a study of T cell responses to AZD1222 COVID-19 vaccine. Findings and caveats of the study: Among spike-specific TCRs, nearly half reportedly target unmutated variant regions.

Measured with immunoSEQ multiplex PCR; TCRdb has only the in-frame clones, and not every one. The sample shows 140,000 or so clones, roughly nine tenths of them seen only once. Per the germline V gene, CDR1 is LGHDT and CDR2 is YNNKEL (reference sequence). CDR3 length: 15 amino acids. V was trimmed by 4 bases and J by 5 bases, leaving 17 bases between them. The material sequenced was peripheral blood, taken 28 days after the second AZD1222 dose. The J gene is TRBJ2-5, the V gene TRBV3-1 (or the pseudogene TRBV3-2); D is ambiguous. The TCR sequence derives from an adult who received the AZD1222 COVID-19 vaccine. CDR3 nucleotides: TGTGCCAGCAGCCTCGCGGAAAACCCTGCGGAGACCCAGTACTTC. This encodes CASSLAENPAETQYF.